The entry below gives a single T cell receptor beta chain sequence along with its context. The clone's antigen remains unknown. No base qualities exist here, and no much larger clone lies one base off it. The library was prepared using RT-PCR. The listed sequencing device is Illumina HiSeq 2500. Using fastp at Q25 and MiXCR, TCRdb reprocessed the public reads and kept productive beta chains. Each record represents a unique CDR3 protein, reported with the most common genes and DNA among its rows. Present in this sample are about 540,000 distinct CDR3 sequences, roughly a quarter of which were seen just once. The ten largest clones capture under 3.5% of the sample. This record belongs to a study of response to subunit inactivated influenza vaccine (dated by TCRdb to the late 2010s). Study-wide context: Deep quantitative profiling of the T cell receptor repertoire was used in the study to follow responses to a trivalent subunit inactivated influenza vaccine.

From cysteine to phenylalanine, the CDR3 is 14 amino acids long. Of the read, only the CDR3 DNA is kept; its 42 bases are in frame from base 1. The germline V gene supplies CDR1 SGHRS and CDR2 YFSETQ. The V end loses 4 bases and the J end loses 4 bases, and a stretch of 13 bases separates them. What the authors observed across the whole study: The authors proposed that each seasonal influenza vaccination may bring in only a limited number of new T cells.

The sample also formed part of further work on T cells expressing NK-cell markers. The second study, in turn, reports: 5'RACE template switching, by which a universal primer site and unique molecular identifiers were added, was used to make TCR beta cDNA libraries. Eight or nine donors provided sorted CD3+CD56+NKG2C+, CD3+CD56+NKG2C- and CD3+CD56-NKG2C+ T-cell subsets, whose TCR beta-chain repertoires were profiled. Among the eight sequenced donors, only one was HCMV-seronegative, while the other seven were HCMV-seropositive. In several experiments an anti-gammadeltaTCR antibody was added to restrict sorting to alphabetaTCR-expressing T cells. In more than five donors, the dominant CD3+CD56+NKG2C+ clonotypes were found to rank among the top 10 CD8+ clonotypes and to make up about 1.0-7.5% of CD8+ T cells. Those dominant clonotypes were again the most abundant among CD3+CD56-NKG2C+ cells in several donors, at roughly 25-65%. Whether the expanded NKG2C-expressing T cell clones were specific for HCMV antigens remained unclear. All eight donors whose samples were sequenced were randomly selected healthy volunteers, three of them men and five women. To determine HCMV serostatus, a commercial ELISA kit was used to detect HCMV-specific IgG in serum. Peripheral blood mononuclear cells were isolated from blood by Ficoll density gradient centrifugation. CD4+ and CD8+ T cells were isolated from PBMC by magnetic immunoseparation with Miltenyi isolation kits. cDNA synthesis was primed from the TCR beta constant segment, followed by two successive PCR amplification steps. Libraries were sequenced as 2 x 150 bp reads on Illumina HiSeq 2000/2500, MiSeq or NextSeq. MIGEC was used to demultiplex reads and group the reads by UMI, and MiTCR was used to assemble and quantify clonotypes. To exclude erroneous sequences, any TCR cDNA sequence not supported by at least two reads was discarded. Downstream repertoire analysis used the tcR package, and clonotypes were matched across fractions by CDR3 nucleotide sequence plus V segment. VDJmatch was used to annotate antigen specificity against VDJdb, with one amino acid substitution in CDR3 permitted.

The source is a man over 45 who received an inactivated influenza vaccine. Donor details come from another sample of the same person, matched by shared clones. This material consisted of CD4+ T cells sorted from PBMCs, taken about 11 days after vaccination. The rearranged chain carries TRBV5-1 and TRBJ2-3, with the D gene too uncertain to name. The CDR3 reads as follows: CASSMTSTPDTQYF. The DNA reads as follows: TGCGCCAGCAGCATGACCTCAACGCCAGATACGCAGTATTTT. With the rest looked up from the reference TRBV5-1 and TRBJ2-3 genes rather than sequenced, the full variable domain is KAGVTQTPRYLIKTRGQQVTLSCSPISGHRSVSWYQQTPGQGLQFLFEYFSETQRNKGNFPGRFSGRQFSNSRSEMNVSTLELGDSALYLCASSMTSTPDTQYFGPGTRLTVL.